Below, 32 T cell receptor beta chains from the same sample are listed, as sequenced in a study of blood T cell repertoires in COVID-19. Profiling relied on immunoSEQ multiplex PCR, and the TCRdb table lists in-frame clones only, not all of them. The data show about 200,000 clones, around 86% seen once. Sample: PBMCs or T cells enriched from blood (not recorded which). The receptor set was obtained from a middle-aged man with acute COVID-19.

This chain joins TRBV19 and TRBJ2-3; D gene unclear. The germline CDR1 and CDR2 sequences are LNHDA and SQIVND (reference sequence). V was cut by 4 bases and J by 2 bases, with 7 bases left in between. The CDR3 loop spans 13 amino acids. The CDR3 DNA reads TGTGCCAGTAGTACGCGGATCACAGATACGCAGTATTTT. The encoded protein is CASSTRITDTQYF. Complete variable domain (other parts from reference TRBV19 and TRBJ2-3): DGGITQSPKYLFRKEGQNVTLSCEQNLNHDAMYWYRQDPGQGLRLIYYSQIVNDFQKGDIAEGYSVSREKKESFPLTVTSAQKNPTAFYLCASSTRITDTQYFGPGTRLTVL.

The sample holds one count of this clone. This chain joins TRBV19 and TRBJ2-2; TRBD2 matches at 11 bases. The ends lost 7 bases at V and 7 bases at J; junction bases unmatched: 5. CDR1 is LNHDA, CDR2 SQIVND, per germline (reference sequence). This CDR3 contains 14 residues. The CDR3 DNA follows: TGTGCCAGTAAACTAGCGGGAGAAAACGGGGAGCTGTTTTTT. Protein sequence: CASKLAGENGELFF.

This clone appeared once. This chain links TRBV3-1 (or the pseudogene TRBV3-2) with TRBJ1-1; D perhaps matches TRBD1 (5 bases). This CDR3 contains 12 residues. Trimming shortened V by 9 bases and J by 5 bases, and 13 bases separated the two germline ends. In germline, CDR1 is LGHDT, CDR2 YNNKEL (reference sequence). The CDR3 is CASRGGGTEAFF. The DNA of the CDR3 is TGTGCCAGTAGGGGCGGTGGGACTGAAGCTTTCTTT.

For the CDR3, the DNA is TGTGCCACCAGCAGGCTAGCGGGAAGTATTCAGTACTTC. Amino acid sequence: CATSRLAGSIQYF. V usage is TRBV15 and J usage is TRBJ2-4, with 9 positions matching TRBD2. CDR1 and CDR2 from the germline V gene are LNHNV and YYDKDF (reference sequence). Losses at the gene ends were 3 bases for V and 10 bases for J; bases not matched to a gene: 4. The length of the CDR3 is 13 residues.

This clone has just one count. The chain couples TRBV12-3 or TRBV12-4 to TRBJ1-4; tentative D call: TRBD1 (5 bases). V gave up 6 bases and J gave up 7 bases, with 6 bases separating them. The CDR3 has 11 amino acids. CDR3 sequence: CASRQGEKLFF. The CDR3 DNA sequence: TGTGCCAGCAGGCAGGGTGAAAAACTGTTTTTT.

The chain joins TRBV28 to TRBJ1-2; 7 positions agree with TRBD1. V shed 2 bases, J shed 4 bases, and the junction held 4 bases outside the gene matches. This CDR3 is built from 14 residues. The germline V gene encodes CDR1 MDHEN and CDR2 SYDVKM. The CDR3 coding sequence is TGTGCCAGCAGTTTAGCAGGGGGAGGCTATGGCTACACCTTC. Translation gives CASSLAGGGYGYTF.

This chain connects TRBV11-2 to TRBJ2-7; 7 bases map to TRBD2. Germline V gene data show CDR1 as SGHAT and CDR2 as FQNNGV. V gave up 2 bases and J gave up 2 bases; unmatched junction bases: 6. The CDR3 length is 15 residues. The CDR3 region has the DNA TGTGCCAGCAGCTTACAAAGCGGGGCTACCTACGAGCAGTACTTC. It is translated as CASSLQSGATYEQYF.

The V call is TRBV18, the J call TRBJ1-5; TRBD1 is a possible D gene (5 bases). This CDR3 has 15 residues. Germline V gene lookup returns CDR1 KGHSH and CDR2 LQKENI. Trimming took off 0 bases at V and 6 bases at J, with 12 bases between the two ends. The CDR3 loop is CASSPPGGDGQPQHF. The CDR3, as DNA: TGTGCCAGCTCACCACCAGGAGGGGACGGTCAGCCCCAGCATTTT.

The V call is TRBV6-2 or TRBV6-3, the J call TRBJ1-4, with D unclear. The CDR3 extends over 12 amino acids. Trimming cost V 2 bases and J 8 bases, with 6 bases left between them. The germline V gene has CDR1 MNHEY and CDR2 SVGEGT. The CDR3 reads CASSYPQEKLFF. CDR3 DNA sequence: TGTGCCAGCAGTTACCCACAAGAAAAACTGTTTTTT.

This chain uses TRBV9 with TRBJ2-7; D perhaps matches TRBD2 (5 bases). Trimming stripped 3 bases from V and 4 bases from J, with 11 bases between. The CDR3 is 13 residues long. CDR1 is SGDLS, CDR2 YYNGEE, per germline. The CDR3 is CASSAGVGYEQYF. CDR3 DNA: TGTGCCAGCAGCGCCGGGGTCGGTTACGAGCAGTACTTC.

The V and J genes are TRBV7-9 and TRBJ2-7; D perhaps matches TRBD1 (5 bases). V was shortened by 5 bases and J by 1 base, with 12 bases between the two germline ends. The CDR3 consists of 14 residues. Germline lookup yields CDR1 SEHNR and CDR2 FQNEAQ (reference sequence). Written as DNA, the CDR3 is TGTGCCAGCAGCCTGACTGCAGGGTCCTACGAGCAGTACTTC. Amino acids: CASSLTAGSYEQYF. The full variable domain, with the rest looked up from reference TRBV7-9 and TRBJ2-7, is DTGVSQNPRHKITKRGQNVTFRCDPISEHNRLYWYRQTLGQGPEFLTYFQNEAQLEKSRLLSDRFSAERPKGSFSTLEIQRTEQGDSAMYLCASSLTAGSYEQYFGPGTRLTVT.

The chain joins TRBV3-1 (or the pseudogene TRBV3-2) to TRBJ2-1, with D perhaps matching TRBD1 (5 bases). The CDR3 has 16 amino acids. The germline V gene has CDR1 LGHDT and CDR2 YNNKEL (reference sequence). V lost 0 bases to trimming and J lost 2 bases, with 11 bases between them. CDR3 amino acids: CASSQDPRVPYNEQFF. For the CDR3, the DNA is TGTGCCAGCAGCCAAGATCCCAGGGTCCCCTACAATGAGCAGTTCTTC.

V is TRBV7-3 and J is TRBJ2-5; TRBD1 matches at 7 bases. This CDR3 spans 15 amino acids. The junction had 11 bases not matched to a gene; V was cut back by 5 bases and J by 5 bases. Germline V lookup: CDR1 SGHTA, CDR2 FQGTGA. This CDR3 reads CASSRQTGSGETQYF. CDR3 bases: TGTGCCAGCAGCCGACAGACAGGGTCGGGCGAGACCCAGTACTTC.

This sequence joins TRBV2 and TRBJ2-1; maybe TRBD1 (5 bases). The CDR3 is 16 amino acids. V shed 7 bases and J shed 0 bases, with 16 bases lying between them. Germline CDR1 SNHLY, CDR2 FYNNEI. The CDR3 loop is CASTDSGLISYNEQFF. In nucleotides, the CDR3 is TGTGCCAGCACTGATTCAGGGTTAATCTCCTACAATGAGCAGTTCTTC.

The CDR3 DNA reads TGTGCCAGCAGTTTGACAGGGGGCACTGAAGCTTTCTTT. Protein sequence: CASSLTGGTEAFF. The chain recombines TRBV7-3 with TRBJ1-1; 9 bases fit TRBD1. V was pared by 6 bases and J by 4 bases, with 3 bases of the junction left unmatched. This CDR3 comprises 13 residues. From germline, CDR1 is SGHTA and CDR2 FQGTGA.

The chain has TRBV28 and TRBJ1-1; 9 bases are a match to TRBD1. V lost 8 bases to trimming and J lost 4 bases; unmatched junction nucleotides: 14. The CDR3 is made up of 16 amino acids. Germline lookup yields CDR1 MDHEN and CDR2 SYDVKM. The CDR3 spells CASFGSTGGVGTEAFF. CDR3 sequence (DNA): TGTGCCAGCTTCGGGAGTACAGGGGGCGTGGGCACTGAAGCTTTCTTT.

This clone appeared a few times. The gene calls are TRBV4-1 and TRBJ2-5; the D gene is possibly TRBD1 (6 bases). Per germline, CDR1 MGHRA and CDR2 YSYEKL. The CDR3 covers 15 residues. V dropped 5 bases and J dropped 0 bases, with 13 bases sitting between them. CDR3 amino acids: CASSVGRGNQETQYF. As DNA, the CDR3 is TGCGCCAGCAGCGTAGGCAGGGGAAACCAAGAGACCCAGTACTTC.

A few counts support this clone. V and J are TRBV30 and TRBJ1-2, with D unclear. V lost 2 bases and J lost 8, with 15 bases in between. The CDR3 is made up of 13 amino acids. CDR1 GTSNPN and CDR2 SVGIG come from the germline V gene (reference sequence). The CDR3: CAWSLVAPGGYTF. The CDR3 region has the DNA TGTGCCTGGAGTCTGGTGGCTCCGGGAGGCTACACCTTC.

The rearrangement links TRBV11-2 to TRBJ2-1, with 7 bases aligning to TRBD1. CDR3 length: 15 amino acids. Germline CDR1 SGHAT, CDR2 FQNNGV. Trimming at V came to 4 bases and at J to 5 bases, leaving 8 bases not matched to a gene. The DNA of the CDR3 is TGTGCCAGCAGCTCTTCTCCAGGGGGAAACAATGAGCAGTTCTTC. Protein: CASSSSPGGNNEQFF.

The chain uses TRBV9 and TRBJ2-3, with 8 bases that match TRBD2. Germline V CDR1 and CDR2: SGDLS, YYNGEE. The V gene end was trimmed by 2 bases and the J gene end by 4 bases; junction bases not matched to a gene: 6. The length of the CDR3 is 15 residues. This CDR3 reads CASSVFAGGADTQYF. In DNA form, the CDR3 reads TGTGCCAGCAGCGTTTTCGCGGGAGGAGCAGATACGCAGTATTTT.

The V and J genes are TRBV2 and TRBJ2-1, with 12 bases that match TRBD2. Trimming cost V 4 bases and J 6 bases; bases outside gene matches: 7. This CDR3 spans 16 amino acids. Germline V gene lookup returns CDR1 SNHLY and CDR2 FYNNEI. The CDR3 nucleotides are TGTGCCAGCAGTGCTACTAGCGGGAGGACGACCAATGAGCAGTTCTTC. As protein: CASSATSGRTTNEQFF.

This clone came up once. The chain uses TRBV5-1 and TRBJ2-7, with a tentative D call TRBD1 (5 bases). V was shortened by 9 bases and J by 7 bases, with 20 bases between the two germline ends. CDR3 length equals 13 residues. Per germline, CDR1 SGHRS and CDR2 YFSETQ. The DNA of the CDR3 is TGCGCCACCCCGACAGTCCGATCGGTGGAGCAGTACTTC. Amino acids: CATPTVRSVEQYF.

The chain couples TRBV18 to TRBJ2-5; 7 bases match TRBD1. With 3 bases clipped from V and 4 bases from J, the junction kept 8 bases outside the gene matches. The CDR3 spans 15 residues. The V gene's germline CDR1 is KGHSH and CDR2 LQKENI. CDR3 in amino acids: CASSPLGGAGETQYF. The CDR3 DNA reads as TGTGCCAGCTCACCCCTAGGGGGCGCGGGAGAGACCCAGTACTTC. Complete variable domain (other parts from reference TRBV18 and TRBJ2-5): NAGVMQNPRHLVRRRGQEARLRCSPMKGHSHVYWYRQLPEEGLKFMVYLQKENIIDESGMPKERFSAEFPKEGPSILRIQQVVRGDSAAYFCASSPLGGAGETQYFGPGTRLLVL.

V usage is TRBV9 and J usage is TRBJ1-2; TRBD1 agrees at 10 bases. The J segment lost 4 bases and the V segment lost 4 bases, leaving 7 bases of the junction unmatched. The CDR3 has 15 amino acids. Looked up from germline, CDR1 is SGDLS and CDR2 is YYNGEE. DNA of the CDR3: TGTGCCAGCAGCCCCGGGACAGGGGTAAGCTATGGCTACACCTTC. This gives the protein CASSPGTGVSYGYTF.

V gene TRBV15 combines with J gene TRBJ1-4; TRBD1 agrees at 7 bases. There are 16 residues in the CDR3. Germline V gives CDR1 LNHNV, CDR2 YYDKDF (reference sequence). The ends lost 4 bases at V and 1 base at J; junction bases unmatched: 6. The CDR3 DNA reads as TGTGCCACCAGCAAGACAGGGAAAAGAACTAATGAAAAACTGTTTTTT. This translates into CATSKTGKRTNEKLFF.

The chain employs TRBV4-2 and TRBJ2-2; no clear D gene. CDR3 length: 16 amino acids. CDR1 and CDR2 (germline): LGHNA, YNFKEQ. Trimming shortened V by 1 base and J by 4 bases, and 13 bases separated the two germline ends. The CDR3 bases are TGTGCCAGCAGCCAAGTGGTACAGTCGATCACCGGGGAGCTGTTTTTT. Amino acids: CASSQVVQSITGELFF.

The rearrangement joins TRBV28 to TRBJ2-7; TRBD2 agrees at 8 bases. Germline-derived CDR1 and CDR2 are MDHEN and SYDVKM. The CDR3 length is 12 residues. J lost 6 bases, V lost 5 bases, and 3 bases had no gene match. The CDR3 reads CASSQSGSEQYF. CDR3 coding DNA: TGTGCCAGCAGTCAGAGCGGGAGCGAGCAGTACTTC.

The chain combines TRBV27 with TRBJ2-1, with D possibly matching TRBD2 (5 bases). Trimming removed 5 bases at V and 10 bases at J, with 12 bases between. The germline gives CDR1 MNHEY, CDR2 SMNVEV (reference sequence). CDR3 length: 12 residues. The CDR3 DNA sequence: TGTGCCAGCAGTCACCAGCGGTACGAGCAGTTCTTC. It encodes CASSHQRYEQFF.

This clone was recorded a few times. This sequence joins TRBV5-4 and TRBJ2-6; perhaps TRBD2 as D (5 bases). V was pared by 3 bases and J by 0 bases, with 13 bases between. The CDR3 has 17 residues. Germline V gene sequence: CDR1 SGHNT, CDR2 YYREEE (reference sequence). This chain's CDR3 is CASSSGDSSSGANVLTF. The DNA of the CDR3 is TGTGCCAGCAGCTCCGGGGATTCTAGCTCTGGGGCCAACGTCCTGACTTTC.

The chain uses TRBV13 and TRBJ2-1; 12 bases agree with TRBD1. Germline values: CDR1 PRHDT, CDR2 FYEKMQ (reference sequence). CDR3 length equals 15 residues. Germline trimming cut 3 bases from V and 10 bases from J; bases unmatched to any gene: 7. This chain's CDR3 is CASSFRGQGAYEQFF. The CDR3 region has the DNA TGTGCCAGCAGCTTTCGGGGACAGGGGGCGTACGAGCAGTTCTTC.

The V gene is TRBV2, the J gene TRBJ2-3; D perhaps matches TRBD2 (5 bases). CDR1 is SNHLY, CDR2 FYNNEI, per germline. V was pared by 4 bases and J by 7 bases, with 18 bases between. The CDR3 extends over 15 amino acids. The DNA for the CDR3 is TGTGCCAGCAGTGTTGAGGGCTTAGGTTCTAATACGCAGTATTTT. The encoded protein is CASSVEGLGSNTQYF.

The chain carries TRBV10-3 and TRBJ1-5, with D perhaps matching TRBD1 (5 bases). V gave up 6 bases and J gave up 6 bases, with 15 bases separating them. Per the germline V gene, CDR1 is ENHRY and CDR2 is SYGVKD. CDR3 length: 14 residues. The CDR3 DNA is TGTGCCATCAGCGCTGACAGTTACTCTCAGCCCCAGCATTTT. It yields the protein CAISADSYSQPQHF.